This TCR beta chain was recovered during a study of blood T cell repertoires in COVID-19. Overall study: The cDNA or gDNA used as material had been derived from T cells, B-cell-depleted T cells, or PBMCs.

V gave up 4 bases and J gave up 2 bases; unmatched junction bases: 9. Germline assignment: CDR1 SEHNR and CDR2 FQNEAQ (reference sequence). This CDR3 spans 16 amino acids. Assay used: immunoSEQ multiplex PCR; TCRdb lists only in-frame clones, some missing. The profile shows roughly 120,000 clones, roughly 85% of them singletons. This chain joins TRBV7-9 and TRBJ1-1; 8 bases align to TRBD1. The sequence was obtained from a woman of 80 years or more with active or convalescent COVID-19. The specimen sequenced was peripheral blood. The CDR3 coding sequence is TGTGCCAGCAGCTCTCAGGGGGCAGCCCTTAACACTGAAGCTTTCTTT. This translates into CASSSQGAALNTEAFF.